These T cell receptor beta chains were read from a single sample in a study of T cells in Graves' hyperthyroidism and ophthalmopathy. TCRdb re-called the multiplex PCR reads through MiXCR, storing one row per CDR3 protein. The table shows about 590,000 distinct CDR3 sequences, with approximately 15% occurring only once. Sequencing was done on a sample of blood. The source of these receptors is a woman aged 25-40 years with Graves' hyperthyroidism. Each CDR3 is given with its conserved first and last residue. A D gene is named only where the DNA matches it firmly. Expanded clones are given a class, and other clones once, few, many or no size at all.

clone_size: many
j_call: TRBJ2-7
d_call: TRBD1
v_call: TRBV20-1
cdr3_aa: CSAPPDGQGSYEQYF
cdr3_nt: TGCAGTGCACCCCCGGATGGACAGGGGTCCTACGAGCAGTACTTC

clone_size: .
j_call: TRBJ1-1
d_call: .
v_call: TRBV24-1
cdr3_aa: CATKGGLGNTEAFF
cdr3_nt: TGTGCCACCAAGGGGGGCCTGGGAAACACTGAAGCTTTCTTT

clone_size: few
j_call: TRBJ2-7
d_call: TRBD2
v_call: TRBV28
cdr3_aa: CASRHFSGTSGREQYF
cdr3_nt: TGTGCCAGCAGGCACTTTTCCGGGACTAGCGGGCGCGAGCAGTACTTC

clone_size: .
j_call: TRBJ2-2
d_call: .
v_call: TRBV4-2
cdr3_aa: CASSHVEGNTGELFF
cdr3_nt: TGTGCCAGCAGCCATGTGGAGGGGAACACCGGGGAGCTGTTTTTT

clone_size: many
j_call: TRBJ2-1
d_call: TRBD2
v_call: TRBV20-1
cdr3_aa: CSAPLAGDFNEQFF
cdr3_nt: TGCAGTGCCCCCCTAGCGGGAGACTTCAATGAGCAGTTCTTC

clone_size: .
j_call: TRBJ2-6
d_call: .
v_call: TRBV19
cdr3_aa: CASSILVFPFSGANVLTF
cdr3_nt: TGTGCCAGTAGTATATTAGTCTTCCCATTCTCTGGGGCCAACGTCCTGACTTTC

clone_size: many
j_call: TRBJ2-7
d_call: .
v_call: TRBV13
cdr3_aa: CGSRKSYRAGEQYF
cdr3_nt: TGTGGCAGCAGAAAATCATACAGGGCTGGTGAGCAGTACTTC

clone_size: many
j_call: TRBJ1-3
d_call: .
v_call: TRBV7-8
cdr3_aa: CASSYLDHEAGNTIYF
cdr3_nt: TGTGCCAGCAGCTACCTCGACCATGAAGCTGGAAACACCATATATTTT

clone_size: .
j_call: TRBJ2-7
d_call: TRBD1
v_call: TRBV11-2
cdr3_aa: CASTTPGTGLAYEQYF
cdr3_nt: TGTGCCTCCACTACACCCGGGACAGGGCTAGCCTACGAGCAGTACTTC

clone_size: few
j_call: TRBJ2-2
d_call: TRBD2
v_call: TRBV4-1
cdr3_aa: CASSPRAGLADTNTGELFF
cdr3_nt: TGCGCCAGCAGCCCCCGCGCGGGACTAGCGGATACGAACACCGGGGAGCTGTTTTTT

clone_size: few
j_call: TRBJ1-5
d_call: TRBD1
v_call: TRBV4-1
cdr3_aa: CASSPYDRGNQPQHF
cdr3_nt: TGCGCCAGCAGCCCATATGACAGGGGCAATCAGCCCCAGCATTTT

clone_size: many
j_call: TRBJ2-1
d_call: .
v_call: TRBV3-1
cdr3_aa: CASSQRGLYNEQFF
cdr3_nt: TGTGCCAGCAGCCAGCGGGGGCTCTACAATGAGCAGTTCTTC

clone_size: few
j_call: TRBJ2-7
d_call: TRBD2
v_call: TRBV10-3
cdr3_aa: CAIRSGLAGVSEQYF
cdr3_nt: TGTGCCATCAGATCGGGACTAGCGGGAGTTAGCGAGCAGTACTTC

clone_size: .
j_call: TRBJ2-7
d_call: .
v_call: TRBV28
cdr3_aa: CASSPPRAGEFVYEQYF
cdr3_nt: TGTGCCAGCTCACCACCGAGGGCTGGAGAGTTTGTCTACGAGCAGTACTTC

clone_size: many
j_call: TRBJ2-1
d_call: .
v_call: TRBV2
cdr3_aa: CASNTGPGEQFF
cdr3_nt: TGTGCCAGCAACACAGGGCCCGGTGAGCAGTTCTTC

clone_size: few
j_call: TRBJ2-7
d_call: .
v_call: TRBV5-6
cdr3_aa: CASSWGLEQYF
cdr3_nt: TGTGCCAGCAGCTGGGGCTTGGAGCAGTACTTC

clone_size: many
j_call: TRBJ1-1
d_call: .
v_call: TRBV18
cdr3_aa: CASSPDFMNTEAFF
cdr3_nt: TGTGCCAGCTCACCCGATTTCATGAACACTGAAGCTTTCTTT

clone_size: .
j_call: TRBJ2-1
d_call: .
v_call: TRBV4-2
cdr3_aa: CASSFGETTGEQFF
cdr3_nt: TGTGCCAGCAGCTTTGGGGAAACAACGGGTGAGCAGTTCTTC

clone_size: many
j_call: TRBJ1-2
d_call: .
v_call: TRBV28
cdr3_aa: CASTPPDFYGYTF
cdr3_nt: TGTGCCAGCACCCCCCCAGATTTTTATGGCTACACCTTC

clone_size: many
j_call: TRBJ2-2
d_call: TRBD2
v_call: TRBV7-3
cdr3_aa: CASKGTNGELFF
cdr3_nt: TGTGCCAGCAAGGGGACTAATGGGGAGCTGTTTTTT

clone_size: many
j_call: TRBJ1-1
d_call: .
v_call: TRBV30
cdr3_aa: CAWRGPLIIF
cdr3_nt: TGTGCCTGGAGAGGACCACTGATAATCTTT

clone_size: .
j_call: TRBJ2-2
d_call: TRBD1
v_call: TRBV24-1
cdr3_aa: CATSDQRTGPGELFF
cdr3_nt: TGTGCCACCAGTGACCAGAGGACAGGGCCGGGGGAGCTGTTTTTT

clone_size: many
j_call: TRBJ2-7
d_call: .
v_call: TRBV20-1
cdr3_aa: CSAETTGSYEQYF
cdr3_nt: TGCAGTGCTGAGACGACCGGCTCCTACGAGCAGTACTTC

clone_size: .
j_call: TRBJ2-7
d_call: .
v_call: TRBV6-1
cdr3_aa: CASRRGVAYEQYF
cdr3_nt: TGTGCCAGCAGAAGGGGTGTCGCCTACGAGCAGTACTTC

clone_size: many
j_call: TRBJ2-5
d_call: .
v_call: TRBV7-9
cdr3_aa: CASSLGGSETQYF
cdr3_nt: TGTGCCAGCAGCCTCGGAGGGTCGGAGACCCAGTACTTC

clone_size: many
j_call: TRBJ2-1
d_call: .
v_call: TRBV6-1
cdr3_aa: CASIMAVYNEQFF
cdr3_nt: TGTGCCAGCATAATGGCGGTTTACAATGAGCAGTTCTTC

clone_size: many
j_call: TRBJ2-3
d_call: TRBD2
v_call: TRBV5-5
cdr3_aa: CASSLELADTQYF
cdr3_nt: TGTGCCAGCAGCTTGGAACTAGCGGATACGCAGTATTTT

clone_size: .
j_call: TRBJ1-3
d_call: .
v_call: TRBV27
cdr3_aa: CASRRQASGNTIYF
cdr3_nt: TGTGCCAGCAGAAGACAGGCTTCTGGAAACACCATATATTTT

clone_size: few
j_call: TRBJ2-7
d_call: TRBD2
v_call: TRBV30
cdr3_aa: CAWSGLGLAGGYEQYF
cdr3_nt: TGTGCCTGGAGTGGCCTCGGACTAGCGGGAGGCTACGAGCAGTACTTC

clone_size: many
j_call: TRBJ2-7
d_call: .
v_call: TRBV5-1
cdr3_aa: CASSLVSSDYYEQYF
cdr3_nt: TGCGCCAGCAGCTTGGTGTCTAGCGACTACTACGAGCAGTACTTC

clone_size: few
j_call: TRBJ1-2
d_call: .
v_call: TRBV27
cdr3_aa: CASSLNKGYGYTF
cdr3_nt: TGTGCCAGCAGTTTAAATAAAGGGTATGGCTACACCTTC

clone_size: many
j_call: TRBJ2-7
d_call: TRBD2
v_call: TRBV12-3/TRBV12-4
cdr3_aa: CASSFFGGVYEQYF
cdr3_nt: TGTGCCAGCAGTTTTTTTGGGGGGGTCTACGAGCAGTACTTC

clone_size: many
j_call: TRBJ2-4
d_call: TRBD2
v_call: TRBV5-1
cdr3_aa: CASSSSGGVGIQYF
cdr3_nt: TGCGCCAGCAGCTCTAGCGGAGGAGTCGGCATTCAGTACTTC

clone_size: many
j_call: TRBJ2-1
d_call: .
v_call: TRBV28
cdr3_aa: CASSLFGSEQFF
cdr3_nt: TGTGCCAGCAGTTTATTTGGCAGTGAGCAGTTCTTC

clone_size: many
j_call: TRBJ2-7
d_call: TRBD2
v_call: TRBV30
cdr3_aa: CAWSGRAGSSYEQYF
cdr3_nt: TGTGCCTGGAGTGGTCGAGCGGGGAGCTCCTACGAGCAGTACTTC

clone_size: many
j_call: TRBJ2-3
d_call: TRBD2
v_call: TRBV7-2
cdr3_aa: CASSLSGSVADTQYF
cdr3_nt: TGTGCCAGCAGCTTAAGCGGGAGTGTGGCAGATACGCAGTATTTT

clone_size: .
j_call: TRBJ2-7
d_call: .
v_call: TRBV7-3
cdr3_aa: CASSPSASSRGNYEQYF
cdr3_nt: TGTGCCAGCAGCCCCTCGGCTAGCTCCCGAGGAAACTACGAGCAGTACTTC

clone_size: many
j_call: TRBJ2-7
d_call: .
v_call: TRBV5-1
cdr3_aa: CASSLVATSGEQYF
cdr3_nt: TGCGCCAGCAGCTTGGTAGCTACGTCGGGGGAGCAGTACTTC

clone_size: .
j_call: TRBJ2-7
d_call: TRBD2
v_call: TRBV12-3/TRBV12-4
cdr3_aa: CASSFSSGLAGEQYF
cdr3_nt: TGTGCCAGCAGTTTTTCCTCAGGACTAGCGGGCGAGCAGTACTTC

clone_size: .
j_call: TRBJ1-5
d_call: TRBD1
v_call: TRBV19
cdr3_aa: CASSIPIRDRGQPQHF
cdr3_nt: TGTGCCAGTAGTATACCCATCCGGGACAGGGGTCAGCCCCAGCATTTT

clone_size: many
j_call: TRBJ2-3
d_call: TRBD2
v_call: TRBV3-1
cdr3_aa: CASSDSGRAPPDTQYF
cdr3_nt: TGTGCCAGCAGCGATAGCGGGAGGGCCCCCCCAGATACGCAGTATTTT

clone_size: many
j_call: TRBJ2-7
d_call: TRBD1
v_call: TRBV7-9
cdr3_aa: CASTGGRDSYEQYF
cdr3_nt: TGTGCCTCGACAGGGGGACGGGACTCCTACGAGCAGTACTTC

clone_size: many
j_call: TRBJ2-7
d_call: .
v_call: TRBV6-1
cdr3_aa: CASSKYDGSYEQYF
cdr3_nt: TGTGCCAGCAGCAAATACGACGGGTCCTACGAGCAGTACTTC

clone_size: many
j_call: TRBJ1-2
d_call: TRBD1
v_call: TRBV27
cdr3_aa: CASSFETGGWNGYTF
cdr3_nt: TGTGCCAGCAGTTTTGAGACAGGGGGCTGGAATGGCTACACCTTC

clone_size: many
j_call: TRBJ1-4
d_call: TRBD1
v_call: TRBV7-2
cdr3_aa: CASSFGGQGKEKLFF
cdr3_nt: TGTGCCAGCAGCTTCGGCGGACAGGGTAAAGAAAAACTGTTTTTT

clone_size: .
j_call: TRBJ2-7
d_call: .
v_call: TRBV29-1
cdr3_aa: CSVESATTYEQYF
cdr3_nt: TGCAGCGTTGAATCCGCCACGACCTACGAGCAGTACTTC

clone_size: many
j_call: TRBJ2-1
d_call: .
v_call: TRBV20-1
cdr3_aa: CSAEEDQRTYNEQFF
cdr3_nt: TGCAGTGCGGAAGAAGACCAGCGAACCTACAATGAGCAGTTCTTC

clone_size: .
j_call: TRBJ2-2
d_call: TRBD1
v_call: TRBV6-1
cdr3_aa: CASRDGQGLGGELFF
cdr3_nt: TGTGCCAGCAGAGACGGACAGGGGTTAGGCGGGGAGCTGTTTTTT

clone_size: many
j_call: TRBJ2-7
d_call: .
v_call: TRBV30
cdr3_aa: CAYRGRPSYEQYF
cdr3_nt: TGTGCCTACCGGGGCCGCCCCAGCTACGAGCAGTACTTC

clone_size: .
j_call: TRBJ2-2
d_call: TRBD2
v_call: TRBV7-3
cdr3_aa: CASSPAGGGSTGELFF
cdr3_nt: TGTGCCAGCAGCCCCGCGGGGGGTGGAAGCACCGGGGAGCTGTTTTTT

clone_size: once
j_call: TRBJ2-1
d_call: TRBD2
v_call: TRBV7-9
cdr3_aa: CASSPMTSVLYNEQFF
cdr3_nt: TGTGCCAGCAGCCCCATGACTAGCGTACTTTACAATGAGCAGTTCTTC

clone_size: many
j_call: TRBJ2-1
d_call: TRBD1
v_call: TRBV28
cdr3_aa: CASSLVARRDRGNEQFF
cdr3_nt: TGTGCCAGCAGTTTGGTCGCTAGGCGGGACAGGGGGAATGAGCAGTTCTTC

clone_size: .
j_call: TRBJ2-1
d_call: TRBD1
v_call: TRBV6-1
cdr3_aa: CASILRQGAYNEQFF
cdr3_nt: TGTGCCAGCATACTGAGACAGGGGGCCTACAATGAGCAGTTCTTC